This T cell receptor beta chain emerged from a study of CD8+ T cells in alopecia areata. The CDR3 is 13 residues long. Germline assignment: CDR1 SNHLY and CDR2 FYNNEI. Extracted from the samples, RNA was reverse transcribed into cDNA to serve as the sequencing template. Only in-frame clones appear in the TCRdb table, and some are missing; sequencing was by immunoSEQ multiplex PCR. The sample includes about 100,000 clones, about 50% of them seen just once. The rearrangement joins TRBV2 to TRBJ2-7; TRBD2 aligns across 11 bases. The J call may be incorrect, as the DNA end agrees better with TRBJ2-5. Specimen: NKG2D-low CD8+ T cells sorted from blood. This receptor was identified in a human donor with alopecia areata. The chain's CDR3 is CAALGLAEETQYF. CDR3 nucleotides: TGTGCCGCACTGGGACTAGCGGAAGAGACCCAGTACTTC.